Presented here are 4 T cell receptor beta chains from one specimen sequenced in a study of sequential checkpoint blockade in melanoma. Clones were read by immunoSEQ multiplex PCR, and TCRdb kept only the in-frame ones, dropping some. The sample has some 21,000 clones, about four fifths seen once; the top ten hold approximately 10%. Treatment noted: randomized to nivolumab then ipilimumab (arm A) or the reverse (arm B). This material consisted of CD8+ T cells sorted from blood (inferred from file names), taken from a patient given nivolumab and ipilimumab in sequence. The source of these receptors is a human donor with melanoma.

The chain links TRBV19 to TRBJ1-5, with 10 bases fitting TRBD1. CDR3 length equals 16 residues. Germline CDR1 reads LNHDA; CDR2 reads SQIVND (reference sequence). V lost 7 bases and J lost 1; bases outside the gene matches: 7. CDR3 bases: TGTGCCAGTACCATCCGACAGGGGGCGAGCAATCAGCCCCAGCATTTT. Its translation: CASTIRQGASNQPQHF.

The rearrangement links TRBV27 to TRBJ2-7; 9 bases are shared with TRBD1. Germline V gene sequence: CDR1 MNHEY, CDR2 SMNVEV (reference sequence). This CDR3 spans 15 amino acids. The junction had 13 bases not matched to a gene; V was cut back by 6 bases and J by 7 bases. CDR3 nucleotides: TGTGCCAGCAGGGGACAGGGTAGAGGGGTGGGGGAGCAGTACTTC. Its translation: CASRGQGRGVGEQYF.

This sequence joins TRBV7-8 and TRBJ2-7; D perhaps matches TRBD2 (6 bases). Germline CDR1 is SGHVS and CDR2 is FQNEAQ. The CDR3 is 15 amino acids. Between the trimmed V and J ends, which lost 5 bases and 4 bases, there was a span of 18 bases. In DNA, the CDR3 is TGTGCCAGCAGCCCGGGAGTCGACGATCCGTACGAGCAGTACTTC. Translated: CASSPGVDDPYEQYF.

This chain connects TRBV7-8 to TRBJ2-7, with D hard to call. CDR1 is SGHVS, CDR2 FQNEAQ, per germline. The CDR3 length is 14 residues. V was clipped by 1 base and J by 2 bases, with 9 bases between them. Written as DNA, the CDR3 is TGTGCCAGCAGCTTAGTCTGGAGCGCCTACGAGCAGTACTTC. Protein product: CASSLVWSAYEQYF.